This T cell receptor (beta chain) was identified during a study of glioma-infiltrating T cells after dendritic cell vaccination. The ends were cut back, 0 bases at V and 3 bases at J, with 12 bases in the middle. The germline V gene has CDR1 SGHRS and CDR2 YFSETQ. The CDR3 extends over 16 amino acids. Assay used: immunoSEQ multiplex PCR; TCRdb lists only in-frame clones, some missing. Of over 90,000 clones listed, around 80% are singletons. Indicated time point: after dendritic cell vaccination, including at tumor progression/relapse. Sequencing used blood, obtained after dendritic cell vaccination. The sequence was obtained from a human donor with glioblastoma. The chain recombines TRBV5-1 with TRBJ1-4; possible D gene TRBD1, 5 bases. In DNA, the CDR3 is TGCGCCAGCAGCTTGGGGGGGGACTCGGCTAATGAAAAACTGTTTTTT. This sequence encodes CASSLGGDSANEKLFF.